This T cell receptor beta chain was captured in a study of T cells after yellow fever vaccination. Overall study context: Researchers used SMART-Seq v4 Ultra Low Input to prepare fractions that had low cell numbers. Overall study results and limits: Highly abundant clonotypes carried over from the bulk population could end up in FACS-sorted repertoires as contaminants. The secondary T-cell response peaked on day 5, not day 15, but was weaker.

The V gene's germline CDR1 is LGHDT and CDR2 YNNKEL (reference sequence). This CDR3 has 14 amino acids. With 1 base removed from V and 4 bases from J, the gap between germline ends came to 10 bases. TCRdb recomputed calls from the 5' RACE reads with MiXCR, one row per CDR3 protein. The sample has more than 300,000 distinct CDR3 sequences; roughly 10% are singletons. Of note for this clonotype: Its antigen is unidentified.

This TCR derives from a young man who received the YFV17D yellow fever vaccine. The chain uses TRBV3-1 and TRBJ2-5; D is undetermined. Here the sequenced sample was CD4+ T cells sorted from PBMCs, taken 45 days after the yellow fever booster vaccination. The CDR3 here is CASSQAPGRETQYF. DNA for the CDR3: TGTGCCAGCAGCCAAGCTCCGGGCCGAGAGACCCAGTACTTC.